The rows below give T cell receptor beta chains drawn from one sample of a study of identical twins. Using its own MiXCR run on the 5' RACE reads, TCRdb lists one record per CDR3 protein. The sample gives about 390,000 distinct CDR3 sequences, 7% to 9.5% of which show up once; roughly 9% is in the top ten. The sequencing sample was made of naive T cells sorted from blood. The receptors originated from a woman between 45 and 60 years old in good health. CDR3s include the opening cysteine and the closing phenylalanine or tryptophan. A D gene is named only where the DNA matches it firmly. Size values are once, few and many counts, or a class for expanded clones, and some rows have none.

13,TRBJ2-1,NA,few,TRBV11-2,TGTGCCAGCAGAGCCTCGGGGACGGATGAGCAGTTCTTC,CASRASGTDEQFF
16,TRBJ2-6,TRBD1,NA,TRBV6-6,TGTGCCAGCAGTTACCCGACAGGGTCTGGGGCCAACGTCCTGACTTTC,CASSYPTGSGANVLTF
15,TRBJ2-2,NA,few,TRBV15,TGTGCCACCAGCAAGGGTGGGGGCTTCGAGGGGGAGCTGTTTTTT,CATSKGGGFEGELFF
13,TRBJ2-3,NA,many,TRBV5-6,TGTGCCAGCAGCGGAGATGGAACAGATACGCAGTATTTT,CASSGDGTDTQYF
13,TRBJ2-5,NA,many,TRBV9,TGTGCCAGCAGCCCCCGTGTGCTTAGGGCCCAGTACTTC,CASSPRVLRAQYF
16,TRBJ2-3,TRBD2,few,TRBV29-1,TGCAGCGCTCCGGGACTAGCGGGAGGAGGCACAGATACGCAGTATTTT,CSAPGLAGGGTDTQYF
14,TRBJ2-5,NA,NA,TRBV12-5,TGTGCTAGTGGGTCGCAGGTCGGTGATGAGACCCAGTACTTC,CASGSQVGDETQYF
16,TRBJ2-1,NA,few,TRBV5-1,TGCGCCAGCAGCTTGGACACAAGTCTTACCTACAATGAGCAGTTCTTC,CASSLDTSLTYNEQFF
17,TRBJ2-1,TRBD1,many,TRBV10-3,TGTGCCATCAGTGAGCCCACAGGGGAAGGCCCGTACAATGAGCAGTTCTTC,CAISEPTGEGPYNEQFF
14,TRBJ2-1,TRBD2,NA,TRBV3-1,TGTGCCAGCATAGCGGGAGGCCCCAGCAATGAGCAGTTCTTC,CASIAGGPSNEQFF
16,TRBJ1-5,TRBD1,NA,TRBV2,TGTGCCAGCAGACCCACAGGGGGCCGAGGGGATCAGCCCCAGCATTTT,CASRPTGGRGDQPQHF